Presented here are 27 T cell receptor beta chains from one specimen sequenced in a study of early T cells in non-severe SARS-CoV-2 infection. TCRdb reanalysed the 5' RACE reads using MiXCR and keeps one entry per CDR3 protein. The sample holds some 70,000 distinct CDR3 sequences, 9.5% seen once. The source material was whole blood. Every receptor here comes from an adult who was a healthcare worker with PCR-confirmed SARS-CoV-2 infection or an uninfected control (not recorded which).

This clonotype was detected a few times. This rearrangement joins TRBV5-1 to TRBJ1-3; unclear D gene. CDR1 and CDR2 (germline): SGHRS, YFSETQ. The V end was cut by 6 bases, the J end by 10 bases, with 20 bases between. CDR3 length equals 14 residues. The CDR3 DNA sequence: TGCGCCAGCACCTTTTCTCCTGGCGGTCGGACCATATATTTT. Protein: CASTFSPGGRTIYF.

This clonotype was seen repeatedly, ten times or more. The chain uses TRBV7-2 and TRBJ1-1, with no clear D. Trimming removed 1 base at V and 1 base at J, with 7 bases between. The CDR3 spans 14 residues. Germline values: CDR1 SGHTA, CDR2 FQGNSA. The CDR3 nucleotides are TGTGCCAGCAGCTTAGTTCCCACGAACACTGAAGCTTTCTTT. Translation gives CASSLVPTNTEAFF.

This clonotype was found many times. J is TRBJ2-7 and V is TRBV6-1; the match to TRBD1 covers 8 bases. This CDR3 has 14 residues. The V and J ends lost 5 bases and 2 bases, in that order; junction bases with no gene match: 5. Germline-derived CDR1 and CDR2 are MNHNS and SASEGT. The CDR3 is CASSLRTGPYEQYF. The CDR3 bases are TGTGCCAGCAGTCTTCGGACAGGGCCCTACGAGCAGTACTTC.

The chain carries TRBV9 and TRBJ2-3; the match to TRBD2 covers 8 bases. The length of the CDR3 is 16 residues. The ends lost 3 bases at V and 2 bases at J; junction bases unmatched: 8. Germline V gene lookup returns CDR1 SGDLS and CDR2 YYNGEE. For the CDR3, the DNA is TGTGCCAGCAGCGCAGTAGGACTAGCTGCCACAGATACGCAGTATTTT. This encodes CASSAVGLAATDTQYF. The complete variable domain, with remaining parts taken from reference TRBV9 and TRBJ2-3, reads DSGVTQTPKHLITATGQRVTLRCSPRSGDLSVYWYQQSLDQGLQFLIQYYNGEERAKGNILERFSAQQFPDLHSELNLSSLELGDSALYFCASSAVGLAATDTQYFGPGTRLTVL.

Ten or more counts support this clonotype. The CDR3 loop is CSVPVGGWGNEQFF. Here the CDR3 DNA reads TGCAGCGTCCCGGTGGGGGGCTGGGGCAATGAGCAGTTCTTC. This chain joins TRBV29-1 and TRBJ2-1; D could derive from TRBD1 or TRBD2 (6 bases each). This CDR3 contains 14 residues. V was trimmed by 6 bases and J by 6 bases, leaving 18 bases between them. Germline CDR1 and CDR2: SQVTM and ANQGSEA.

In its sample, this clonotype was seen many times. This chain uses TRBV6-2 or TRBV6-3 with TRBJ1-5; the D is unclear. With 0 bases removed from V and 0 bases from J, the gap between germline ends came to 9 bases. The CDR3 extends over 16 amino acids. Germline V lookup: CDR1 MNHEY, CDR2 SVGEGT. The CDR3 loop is CASSYSRQYSNQPQHF. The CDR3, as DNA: TGTGCCAGCAGTTACTCGAGGCAGTATAGCAATCAGCCCCAGCATTTT.

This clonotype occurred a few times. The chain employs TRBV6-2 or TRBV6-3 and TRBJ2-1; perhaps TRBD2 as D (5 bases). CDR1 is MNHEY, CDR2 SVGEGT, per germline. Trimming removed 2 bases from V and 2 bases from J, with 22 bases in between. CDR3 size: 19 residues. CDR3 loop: CASSYGKLRRGAAYNEQFF. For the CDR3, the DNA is TGTGCCAGCAGTTACGGGAAGTTACGTCGGGGAGCGGCCTACAATGAGCAGTTCTTC.

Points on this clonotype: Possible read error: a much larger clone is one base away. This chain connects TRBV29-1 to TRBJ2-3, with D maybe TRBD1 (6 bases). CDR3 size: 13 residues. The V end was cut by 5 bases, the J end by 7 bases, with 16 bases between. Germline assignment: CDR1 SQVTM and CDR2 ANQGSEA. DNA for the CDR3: TGCAGCGTTTCTTCAGGGGAAACGAATACGCAGTATTTT. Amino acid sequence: CSVSSGETNTQYF.

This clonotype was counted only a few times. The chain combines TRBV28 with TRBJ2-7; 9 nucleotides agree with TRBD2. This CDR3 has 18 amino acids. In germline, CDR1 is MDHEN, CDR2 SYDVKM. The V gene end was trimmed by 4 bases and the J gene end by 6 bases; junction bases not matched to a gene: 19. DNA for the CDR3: TGTGCCAGCAGTTCCCTACCGGGAGGCCTTAGCGGGAGTGGCGAGCAGTACTTC. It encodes CASSSLPGGLSGSGEQYF. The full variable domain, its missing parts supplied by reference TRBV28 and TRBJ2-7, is DVKVTQSSRYLVKRTGEKVFLECVQDMDHENMFWYRQDPGLGLRLIYFSYDVKMKEKGDIPEGYSVSREKKERFSLILESASTNQTSMYLCASSSLPGGLSGSGEQYFGPGTRLTVT.

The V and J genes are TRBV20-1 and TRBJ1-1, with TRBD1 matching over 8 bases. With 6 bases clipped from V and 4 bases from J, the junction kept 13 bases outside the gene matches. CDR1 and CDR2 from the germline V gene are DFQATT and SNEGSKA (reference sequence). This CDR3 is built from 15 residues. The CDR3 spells CSAQWGQVVGTEAFF. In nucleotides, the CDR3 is TGCAGTGCCCAATGGGGACAGGTGGTGGGCACTGAAGCTTTCTTT.

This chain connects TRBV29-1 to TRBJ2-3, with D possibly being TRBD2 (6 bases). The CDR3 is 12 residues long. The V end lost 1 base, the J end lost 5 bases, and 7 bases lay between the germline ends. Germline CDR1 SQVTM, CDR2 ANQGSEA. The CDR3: CSVEGGEDTQYF. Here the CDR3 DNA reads TGCAGCGTTGAAGGGGGGGAAGATACGCAGTATTTT.

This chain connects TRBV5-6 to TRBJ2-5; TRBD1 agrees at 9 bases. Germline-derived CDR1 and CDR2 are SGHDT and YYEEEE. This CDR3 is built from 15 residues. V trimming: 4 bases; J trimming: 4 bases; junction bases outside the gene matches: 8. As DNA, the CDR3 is TGTGCCAGCAGCCCTATGGGACAGGGTGGAGAGACCCAGTACTTC. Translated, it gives CASSPMGQGGETQYF.

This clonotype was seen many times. This CDR3 reads CAWSVSLSGKTQYF. The CDR3 nucleotides are TGTGCCTGGAGTGTCTCTCTTTCGGGCAAGACCCAGTACTTC. The J gene is TRBJ2-5, the V gene TRBV30; no clear D. The V gene's germline CDR1 is GTSNPN and CDR2 SVGIG (reference sequence). Trimming pared 0 bases from V and 6 bases from J, leaving 14 bases between. The length of the CDR3 is 14 residues.

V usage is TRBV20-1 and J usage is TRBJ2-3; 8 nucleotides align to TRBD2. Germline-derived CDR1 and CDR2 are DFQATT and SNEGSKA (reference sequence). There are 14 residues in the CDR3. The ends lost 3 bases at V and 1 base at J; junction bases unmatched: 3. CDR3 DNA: TGCAGTGCTAGTAGCGGGACCGGCACAGATACGCAGTATTTT. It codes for CSASSGTGTDTQYF.

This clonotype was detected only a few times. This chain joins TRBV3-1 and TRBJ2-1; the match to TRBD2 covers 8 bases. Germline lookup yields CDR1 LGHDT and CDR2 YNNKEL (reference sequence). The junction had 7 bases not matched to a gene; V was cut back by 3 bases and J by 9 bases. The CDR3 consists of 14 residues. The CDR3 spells CASSQAGGHGEQFF. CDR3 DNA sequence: TGTGCCAGCAGCCAGGCGGGGGGCCACGGTGAGCAGTTCTTC.

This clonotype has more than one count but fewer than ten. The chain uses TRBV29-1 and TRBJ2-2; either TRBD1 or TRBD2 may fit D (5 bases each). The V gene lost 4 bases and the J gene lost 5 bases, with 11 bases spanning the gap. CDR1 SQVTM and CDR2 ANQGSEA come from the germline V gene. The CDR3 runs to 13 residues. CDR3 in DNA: TGCAGCGTTGGGGGCAGAGGGACCGGGGAGCTGTTTTTT. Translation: CSVGGRGTGELFF.

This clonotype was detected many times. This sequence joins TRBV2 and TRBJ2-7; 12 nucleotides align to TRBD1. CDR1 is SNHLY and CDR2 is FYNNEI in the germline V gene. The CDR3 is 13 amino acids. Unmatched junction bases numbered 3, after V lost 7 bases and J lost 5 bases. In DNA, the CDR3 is TGTGCCAGCAAAGGGACAGGGGGCCACGAGCAGTACTTC. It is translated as CASKGTGGHEQYF.

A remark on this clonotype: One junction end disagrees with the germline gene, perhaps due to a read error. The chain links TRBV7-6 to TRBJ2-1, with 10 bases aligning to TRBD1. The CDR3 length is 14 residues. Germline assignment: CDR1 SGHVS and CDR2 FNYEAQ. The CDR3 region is CASSPDRGYNEQFF. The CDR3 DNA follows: TGTGCCAGCAGCCCGGACAGGGGGTACAACGAGCAGTTCTTC.

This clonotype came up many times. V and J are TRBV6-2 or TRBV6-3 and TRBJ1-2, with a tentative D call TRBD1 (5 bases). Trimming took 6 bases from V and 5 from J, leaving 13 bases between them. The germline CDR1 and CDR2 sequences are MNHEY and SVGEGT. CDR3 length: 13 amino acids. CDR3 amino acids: CASRPDSVYGYTF. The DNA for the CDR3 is TGTGCCAGCAGACCAGACAGCGTATATGGCTACACCTTC.

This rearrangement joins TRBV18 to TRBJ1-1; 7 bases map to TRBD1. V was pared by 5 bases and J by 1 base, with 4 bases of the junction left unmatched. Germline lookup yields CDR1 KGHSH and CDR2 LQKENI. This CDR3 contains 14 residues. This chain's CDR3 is CASSSRTGNTEAFF. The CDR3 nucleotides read TGTGCCAGCTCATCACGGACAGGGAACACTGAAGCTTTCTTT.

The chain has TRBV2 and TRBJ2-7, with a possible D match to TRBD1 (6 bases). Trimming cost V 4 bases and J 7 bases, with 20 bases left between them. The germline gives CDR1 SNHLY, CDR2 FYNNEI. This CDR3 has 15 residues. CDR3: CASSAQSGTPREQYF. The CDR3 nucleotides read TGTGCCAGCAGTGCCCAATCCGGGACACCTAGAGAGCAGTACTTC.

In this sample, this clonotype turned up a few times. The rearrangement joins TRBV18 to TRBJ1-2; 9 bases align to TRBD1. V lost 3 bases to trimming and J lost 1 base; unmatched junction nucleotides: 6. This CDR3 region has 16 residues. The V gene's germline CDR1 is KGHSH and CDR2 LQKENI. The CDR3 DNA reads TGTGCCAGCTCACCTGAGGGACAGGGATATAACTATGGCTACACCTTC. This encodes CASSPEGQGYNYGYTF.

The DNA for the CDR3 is TGTGCCAGCTCACCCGGGACAGCCCAAGAGACCCAGTACTTC. Its protein product is CASSPGTAQETQYF. The chain recombines TRBV18 with TRBJ2-5, with 7 bases lining up with TRBD1. There are 14 residues in the CDR3. From germline, CDR1 is KGHSH and CDR2 LQKENI. V was clipped by 3 bases and J by 1 base; unmatched bases: 2.

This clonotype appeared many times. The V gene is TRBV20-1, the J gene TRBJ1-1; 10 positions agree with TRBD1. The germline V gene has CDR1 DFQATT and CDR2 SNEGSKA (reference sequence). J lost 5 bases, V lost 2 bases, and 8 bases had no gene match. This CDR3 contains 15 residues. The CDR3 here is CSARLRDRGWTEAFF. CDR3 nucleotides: TGCAGTGCTAGATTGAGGGACAGGGGATGGACTGAAGCTTTCTTT.

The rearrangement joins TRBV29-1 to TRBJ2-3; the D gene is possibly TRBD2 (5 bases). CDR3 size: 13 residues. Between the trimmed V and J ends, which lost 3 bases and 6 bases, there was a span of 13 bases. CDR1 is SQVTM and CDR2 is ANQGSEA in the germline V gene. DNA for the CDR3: TGCAGCGTTGATTCGGAGGCCCGTGATACGCAGTATTTT. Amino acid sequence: CSVDSEARDTQYF.

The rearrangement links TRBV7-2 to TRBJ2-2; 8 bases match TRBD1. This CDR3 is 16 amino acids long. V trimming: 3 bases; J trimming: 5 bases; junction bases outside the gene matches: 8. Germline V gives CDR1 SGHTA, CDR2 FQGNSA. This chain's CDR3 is CASSFRQGARTGELFF. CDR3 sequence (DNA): TGTGCCAGCAGCTTTAGGCAGGGGGCGCGGACCGGGGAGCTGTTTTTT.

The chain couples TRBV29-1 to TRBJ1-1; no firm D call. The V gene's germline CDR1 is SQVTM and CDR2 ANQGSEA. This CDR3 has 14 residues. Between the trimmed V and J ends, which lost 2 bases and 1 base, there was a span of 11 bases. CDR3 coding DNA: TGCAGCGTTGAAACCTGGGGTTCGAACACTGAAGCTTTCTTT. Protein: CSVETWGSNTEAFF. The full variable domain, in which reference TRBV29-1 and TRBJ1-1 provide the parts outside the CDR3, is SAVISQKPSRDICQRGTSLTIQCQVDSQVTMMFWYRQQPGQSLTLIATANQGSEATYESGFVIDKFPISRPNLTFSTLTVSNMSPEDSSIYLCSVETWGSNTEAFFGQGTRLTVV.